The table lists the clone carrying this TCR beta chain with a few counts. What it recognizes is unknown. The record originates from a study of beta chain features in type 1 diabetes. General study points: The similarity of naive, central memory and Treg TCRB repertoires appeared greater among patients than among healthy donors. People with Type 1 diabetes carried modestly yet significantly shorter TCRB CDR3s in all four CD4+ subsets.

The entirety of the isolated RNA underwent reverse transcription, so expressed TCRB transcripts were sequenced. Sequencing was performed with immunoSEQ multiplex PCR; in TCRdb, only in-frame clones are kept and a portion is missing. The sample has about 250,000 clones, 13% to 15% seen once. Germline CDR1 SGHVS, CDR2 FNYEAQ. This CDR3 region has 15 residues. Unmatched junction bases numbered 11, after V lost 5 bases and J lost 7 bases. Populations obtained by sorting all exceeded 95% purity. The origin of this receptor is a woman aged 40 to 55 in good health. The chain links TRBV7-6 to TRBJ2-7; 10 nucleotides match TRBD2. Material: naive CD4+ T cells from blood. CDR3 nucleotides: TGTGCCAGCAGCCCGGGGAGCGGGGGGGCGGGTGAGCAGTACTTC. The encoded protein is CASSPGSGGAGEQYF.